The 15 T cell receptor beta chains listed next were all sequenced from one sample in a study of vaccination effects on CD4 cells after COVID-19. Assay used: immunoSEQ multiplex PCR; TCRdb lists only in-frame clones, some missing. The sample records 20,000 to 25,000 clones, around 70% being singletons. The antigens for these receptors are not known. Sequencing followed a ViraFEST assay step that expanded antigen-specific CD4+ T cells with viral peptide pools. When around 9 days of culture had elapsed, CD4+ T cells were isolated. The material sequenced was CD4+ T cells from PBMCs cultured with HCoV-229E spike peptides, taken before COVID-19 vaccination. Receptor source: a human donor who received a COVID-19 vaccine.

The chain carries TRBV9 and TRBJ2-1, with 7 bases aligning to TRBD2. V lost 3 bases and J lost 5; bases outside the gene matches: 20. Looked up from germline, CDR1 is SGDLS and CDR2 is YYNGEE. The CDR3 length is 19 residues. CDR3 sequence reads: CASSGTHLRLAELDNEQFF. DNA for the CDR3: TGTGCCAGCAGCGGGACCCACCTTAGACTAGCCGAGCTCGACAATGAGCAGTTCTTC.

The chain links TRBV2 to TRBJ2-3; D call uncertain. The CDR3 has 14 amino acids. V was shortened by 6 bases and J by 1 base, with 11 bases between the two germline ends. CDR1 and CDR2 (germline): SNHLY, FYNNEI. The CDR3 region is CASRLREGTDTQYF. CDR3 DNA: TGTGCCAGCAGACTCCGAGAGGGCACAGATACGCAGTATTTT.

This sequence joins TRBV5-1 and TRBJ2-1; D call uncertain. Germline V gives CDR1 SGHRS, CDR2 YFSETQ. Trimming took off 0 bases at V and 6 bases at J, with 13 bases between the two ends. CDR3 length: 15 residues. The CDR3 is CASSLAEDSVNEQFF. In nucleotides, the CDR3 is TGCGCCAGCAGCTTGGCCGAGGATTCGGTCAATGAGCAGTTCTTC.

This chain connects TRBV6-6 to TRBJ1-1; D remains ambiguous. Per the germline V gene, CDR1 is MNHNY and CDR2 is SVGAGI (reference sequence). The V and J ends lost 7 bases and 6 bases respectively, with 15 bases between them. The CDR3 sequence is 13 residues long. The CDR3 DNA reads as TGTGCCAGCAAGGAGCAGGCGATCGCTGAAGCTTTCTTT. Protein: CASKEQAIAEAFF.

The rearrangement links TRBV11-3 to TRBJ2-3, with D hard to call. V was trimmed by 5 bases and J by 0 bases, leaving 9 bases between them. The CDR3 sequence is 14 residues long. Germline V CDR1 and CDR2: SGHNT, YENEEA. CDR3 nucleotides: TGTGCCAGCAGCCCGACGGAAAGCACAGATACGCAGTATTTT. It specifies CASSPTESTDTQYF. The variable domain in full, with the rest retrieved from reference TRBV11-3 and TRBJ2-3, is EAGVVQSPRYKIIEKKQPVAFWCNPISGHNTLYWYLQNLGQGPELLIRYENEEAVDDSQLPKDRFSAERLKGVDSTLKIQPAELGDSAVYLCASSPTESTDTQYFGPGTRLTVL.

This sequence joins TRBV6-1 and TRBJ2-7; the D gene is possibly TRBD2 (7 bases). CDR3 length: 13 residues. Germline V gene sequence: CDR1 MNHNS, CDR2 SASEGT. Trimming pared 2 bases from V and 6 bases from J, leaving 11 bases between. The CDR3 nucleotides are TGTGCCAGCAGTGAATACAGGGAGGGCGAGCAGTACTTC. Encoded protein: CASSEYREGEQYF.

The chain joins TRBV15 to TRBJ2-5; D is undetermined. The CDR3 loop spans 12 amino acids. CDR1 LNHNV and CDR2 YYDKDF come from the germline V gene (reference sequence). The V gene lost 0 bases and the J gene lost 10 bases, with 9 bases spanning the gap. This CDR3 is CATSRDRVYQYF. The CDR3 DNA reads as TGTGCCACCAGCAGAGATCGTGTTTACCAGTACTTC.

J is TRBJ2-7 and V is TRBV29-1, with D uncertain. Per the germline V gene, CDR1 is SQVTM and CDR2 is ANQGSEA. The V end lost 0 bases, the J end lost 2 bases, and 5 bases lay between the germline ends. This CDR3 has 12 residues. CDR3 bases: TGCAGCGTTGAAGACGGTACCTACGAGCAGTACTTC. Protein: CSVEDGTYEQYF.

The chain uses TRBV10-3 and TRBJ1-1; D is ambiguous. Trimming left V 3 bases short and J 1 base short, with 9 bases between. Per the germline V gene, CDR1 is ENHRY and CDR2 is SYGVKD. The CDR3 is 14 amino acids. The CDR3 protein is CAISEGLGNTEAFF. CDR3 coding DNA: TGTGCCATCAGTGAAGGTTTGGGGAACACTGAAGCTTTCTTT.

The chain is built from TRBV5-1 and TRBJ2-1, with D uncertain. The germline CDR1 and CDR2 sequences are SGHRS and YFSETQ. The CDR3 is 13 residues long. Trimming stripped 0 bases from V and 12 bases from J, with 13 bases between. The CDR3 DNA follows: TGCGCCAGCAGCTTGGCATCCGAGGTGCCGCAGTTCTTC. Its translation is CASSLASEVPQFF. The full variable domain, rest sourced from reference TRBV5-1 and TRBJ2-1, is KAGVTQTPRYLIKTRGQQVTLSCSPISGHRSVSWYQQTPGQGLQFLFEYFSETQRNKGNFPGRFSGRQFSNSRSEMNVSTLELGDSALYLCASSLASEVPQFFGPGTRLTVL.

The V and J genes are TRBV12-3 or TRBV12-4 and TRBJ2-7; D may be TRBD2 (6 bases). V was trimmed by 3 bases and J by 10 bases, leaving 10 bases between them. The length of the CDR3 is 11 residues. The CDR3 nucleotides read TGTGCCAGCAGTTTTGGAGGGAACCAGTACTTC. This codes for CASSFGGNQYF.

The chain has TRBV12-3 or TRBV12-4 and TRBJ2-7; maybe TRBD1 (6 bases). Trimming cost V 3 bases and J 3 bases, with 9 bases left between them. The CDR3 is 13 amino acids. The CDR3 coding sequence is TGTGCCAGCAGTTTCGGGGACATCTACGAGCAGTACTTC. Translation: CASSFGDIYEQYF.

The chain joins TRBV30 to TRBJ1-4; TRBD1 is a possible D gene (6 bases). Germline V lookup: CDR1 GTSNPN, CDR2 SVGIG (reference sequence). Trimming pared 4 bases from V and 5 bases from J, leaving 29 bases between. This CDR3 contains 19 residues. The CDR3 sequence is CAWNGGPRAHTGPNEKLFF. The CDR3 region has the DNA TGTGCCTGGAACGGGGGCCCTCGGGCCCATACAGGCCCCAATGAAAAACTGTTTTTT.

The chain carries TRBV19 and TRBJ2-7, with D possibly matching TRBD1 (6 bases). This CDR3 comprises 15 residues. With 5 bases removed from V and 3 bases from J, the gap between germline ends came to 17 bases. CDR1 LNHDA and CDR2 SQIVND come from the germline V gene (reference sequence). CDR3 DNA: TGTGCCAGTAGTCCAGGGGCAGAGAATTTCTACGAGCAGTACTTC. Translating it yields CASSPGAENFYEQYF.

The rearrangement joins TRBV10-3 to TRBJ2-1, with 8 nucleotides matching TRBD2. The trim removed 2 bases at V and 8 bases at J, leaving 8 bases unmatched. The germline V gene encodes CDR1 ENHRY and CDR2 SYGVKD. This CDR3 has 15 amino acids. The chain's CDR3 is CAISEAGGAVDEQFF. CDR3 sequence (DNA): TGTGCCATCAGTGAGGCCGGGGGGGCCGTGGATGAGCAGTTCTTC.